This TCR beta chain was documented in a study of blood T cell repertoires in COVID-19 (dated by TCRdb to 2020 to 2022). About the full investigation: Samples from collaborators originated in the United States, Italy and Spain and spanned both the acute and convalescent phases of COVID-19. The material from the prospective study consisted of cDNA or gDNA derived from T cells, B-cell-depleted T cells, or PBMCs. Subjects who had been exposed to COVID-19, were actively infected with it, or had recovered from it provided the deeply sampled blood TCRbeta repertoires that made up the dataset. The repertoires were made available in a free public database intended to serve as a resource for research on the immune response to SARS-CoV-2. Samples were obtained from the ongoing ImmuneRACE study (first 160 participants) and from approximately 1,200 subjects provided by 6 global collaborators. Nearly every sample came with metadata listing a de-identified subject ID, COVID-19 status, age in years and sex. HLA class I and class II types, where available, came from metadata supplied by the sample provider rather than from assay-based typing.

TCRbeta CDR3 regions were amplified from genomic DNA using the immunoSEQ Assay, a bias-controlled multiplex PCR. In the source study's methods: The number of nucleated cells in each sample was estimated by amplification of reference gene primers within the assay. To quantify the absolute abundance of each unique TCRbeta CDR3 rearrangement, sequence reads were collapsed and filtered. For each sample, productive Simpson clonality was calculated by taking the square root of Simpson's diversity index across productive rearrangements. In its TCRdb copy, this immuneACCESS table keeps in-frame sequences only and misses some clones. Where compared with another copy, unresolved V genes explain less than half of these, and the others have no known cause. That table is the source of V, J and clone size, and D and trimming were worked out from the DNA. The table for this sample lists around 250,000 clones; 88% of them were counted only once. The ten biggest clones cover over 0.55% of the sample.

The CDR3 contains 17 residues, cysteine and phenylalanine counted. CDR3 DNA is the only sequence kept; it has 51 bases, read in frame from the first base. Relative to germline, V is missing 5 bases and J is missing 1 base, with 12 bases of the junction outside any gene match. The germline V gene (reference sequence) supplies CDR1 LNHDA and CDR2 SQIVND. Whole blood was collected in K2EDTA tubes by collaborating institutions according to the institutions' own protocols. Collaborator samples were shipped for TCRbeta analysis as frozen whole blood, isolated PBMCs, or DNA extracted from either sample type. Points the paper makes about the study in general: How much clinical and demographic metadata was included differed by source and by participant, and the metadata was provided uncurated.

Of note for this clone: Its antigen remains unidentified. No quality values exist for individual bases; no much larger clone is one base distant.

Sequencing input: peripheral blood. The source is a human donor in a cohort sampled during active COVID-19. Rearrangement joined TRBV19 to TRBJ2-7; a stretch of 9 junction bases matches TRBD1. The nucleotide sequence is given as TGTGCCAGTAGTGCCGGACAGGGGCGAGTTGAATCCTACGAGCAGTACTTC. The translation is CASSAGQGRVESYEQYF.